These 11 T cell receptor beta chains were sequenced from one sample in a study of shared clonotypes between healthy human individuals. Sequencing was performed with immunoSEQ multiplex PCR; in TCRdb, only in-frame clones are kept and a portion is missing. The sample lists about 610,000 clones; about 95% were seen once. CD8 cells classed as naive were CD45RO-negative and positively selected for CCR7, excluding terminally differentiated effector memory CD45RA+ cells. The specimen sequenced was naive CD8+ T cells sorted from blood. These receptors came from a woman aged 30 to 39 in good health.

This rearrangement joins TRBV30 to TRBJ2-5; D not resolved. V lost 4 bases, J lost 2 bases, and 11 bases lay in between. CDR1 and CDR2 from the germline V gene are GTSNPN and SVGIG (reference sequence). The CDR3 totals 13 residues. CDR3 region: CAWNEWVQETQYF. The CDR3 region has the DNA TGTGCCTGGAATGAATGGGTACAAGAGACCCAGTACTTC.

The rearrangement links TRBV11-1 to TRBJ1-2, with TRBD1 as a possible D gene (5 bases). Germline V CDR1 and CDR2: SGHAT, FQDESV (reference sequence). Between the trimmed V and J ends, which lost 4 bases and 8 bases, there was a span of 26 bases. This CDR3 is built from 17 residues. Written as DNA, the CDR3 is TGTGCCAGCAGCTCCGCCCGGGGCAGGGACCAATGGAAAGGCTACACCTTC. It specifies CASSSARGRDQWKGYTF.

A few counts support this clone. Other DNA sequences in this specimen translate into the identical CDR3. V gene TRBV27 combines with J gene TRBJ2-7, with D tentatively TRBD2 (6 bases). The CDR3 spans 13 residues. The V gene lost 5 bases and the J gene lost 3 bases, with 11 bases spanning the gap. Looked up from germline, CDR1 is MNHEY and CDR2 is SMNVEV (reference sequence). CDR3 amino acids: CASSPGLYYEQYF. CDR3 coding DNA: TGTGCCAGCAGTCCGGGACTTTACTACGAGCAGTACTTC.

The CDR3 sequence is CASIPVDSYEQYF. DNA for the CDR3: TGTGCCAGCATTCCAGTAGACTCGTACGAGCAGTACTTC. The chain combines TRBV28 with TRBJ2-7; no clear D gene. Germline CDR1 and CDR2: MDHEN and SYDVKM. This CDR3 has 13 amino acids. V was shortened by 7 bases and J by 4 bases, with 14 bases between the two germline ends.

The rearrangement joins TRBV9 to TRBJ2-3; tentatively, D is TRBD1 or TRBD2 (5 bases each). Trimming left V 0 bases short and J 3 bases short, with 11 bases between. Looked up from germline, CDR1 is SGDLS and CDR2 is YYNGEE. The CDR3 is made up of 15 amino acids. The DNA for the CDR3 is TGTGCCAGCAGCGTAGAGTCTTGGGGGACAGATACGCAGTATTTT. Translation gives CASSVESWGTDTQYF.

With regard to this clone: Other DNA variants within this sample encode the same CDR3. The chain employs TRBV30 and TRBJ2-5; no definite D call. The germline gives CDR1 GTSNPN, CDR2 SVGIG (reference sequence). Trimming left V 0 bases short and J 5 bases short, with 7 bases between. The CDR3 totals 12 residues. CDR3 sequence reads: CAWSVLGETQYF. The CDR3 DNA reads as TGTGCCTGGAGTGTCCTGGGTGAGACCCAGTACTTC.

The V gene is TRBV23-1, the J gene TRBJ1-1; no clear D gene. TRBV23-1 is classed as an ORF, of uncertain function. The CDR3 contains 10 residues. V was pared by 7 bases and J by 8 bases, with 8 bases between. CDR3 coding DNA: TGCGCCAGCACACCCGAAGAAGCTTTCTTT. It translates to CASTPEEAFF.

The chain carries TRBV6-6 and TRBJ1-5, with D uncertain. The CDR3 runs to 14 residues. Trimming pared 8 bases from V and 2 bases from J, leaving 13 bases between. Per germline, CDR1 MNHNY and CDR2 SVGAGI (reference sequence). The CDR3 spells CASGVRGGNQPQHF. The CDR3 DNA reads TGTGCCAGCGGGGTCCGAGGTGGCAATCAGCCCCAGCATTTT.

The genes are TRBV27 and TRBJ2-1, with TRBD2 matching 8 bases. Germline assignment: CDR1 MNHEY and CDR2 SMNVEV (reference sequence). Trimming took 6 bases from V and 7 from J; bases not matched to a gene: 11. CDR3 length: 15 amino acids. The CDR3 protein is CASSWGAGERNEQFF. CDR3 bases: TGTGCCAGCAGCTGGGGAGCGGGAGAACGGAATGAGCAGTTCTTC.

CDR3 amino acids: CASSSEGYEQFF. CDR3 nucleotide sequence: TGTGCCAGCAGCTCAGAAGGGTATGAGCAGTTCTTC. V is TRBV11-2 and J is TRBJ2-1; D ambiguous. V was pared by 4 bases and J by 8 bases, with 9 bases between. The CDR3 length is 12 residues. In germline, CDR1 is SGHAT, CDR2 FQNNGV.

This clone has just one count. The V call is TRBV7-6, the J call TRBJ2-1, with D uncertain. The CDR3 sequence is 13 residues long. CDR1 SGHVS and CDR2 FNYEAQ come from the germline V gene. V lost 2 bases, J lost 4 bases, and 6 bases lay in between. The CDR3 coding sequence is TGTGCCAGCAGCTTAAGCTCGTACAATGAGCAGTTCTTC. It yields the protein CASSLSSYNEQFF.